This TCR beta chain was recovered during a study of T cells after yellow fever vaccination. This clonotype has a handful of counts. The antigen is unknown. Whole-study findings and limits: It was a weaker secondary response, yet one that peaked faster, at day 5 versus 15. Boosting was followed by the reappearance of most primary-vaccination clones (approximately 95% CD4, about 89% CD8).

TCRdb re-called the 5' RACE reads through MiXCR, storing one row per CDR3 protein. The sample consists of just under 600,000 distinct CDR3 sequences, about 14% of them appearing once. This CDR3 spans 16 amino acids. Looked up from germline, CDR1 is SEHNR and CDR2 is FQNEAQ (reference sequence). V lost 5 bases and J lost 2; bases outside the gene matches: 4. The chain uses TRBV7-9 and TRBJ2-3; TRBD2 matches at 13 bases. The material was PBMCs, obtained on the day of the yellow fever booster vaccination. The TCR was taken from a man aged 30-40 years who received the YFV17D yellow fever vaccine. For the CDR3, the DNA is TGTGCCAGCAGCGTGGGGACTAGCGGGGCCACAGATACGCAGTATTTT. This codes for CASSVGTSGATDTQYF.